These 30 T cell receptor beta chains were sequenced from one sample in a study of blood T cells in healthy people across ages. A J-beta primer mix and a sample-barcoded 5' primer were used in a second PCR of about 6 to 12 cycles. TCRdb re-called the 5' RACE reads through MiXCR, storing one row per CDR3 protein. The sample contains about 930,000 distinct CDR3 sequences, approximately 32% of which appear only once. These data also formed part of another study, on T cells of mothers and their children.

The material sequenced was blood. The receptors were sampled from a woman in her 40s in good health.

This chain connects TRBV5-6 to TRBJ1-4, with 9 nucleotides matching TRBD1. V lost 2 bases to trimming and J lost 8 bases; unmatched junction nucleotides: 4. CDR1 SGHDT and CDR2 YYEEEE come from the germline V gene. The CDR3 extends over 14 amino acids. CDR3 sequence (DNA): TGTGCCAGCAGCTTTCGGACAGGGGAAGAAAAACTGTTTTTT. Amino acids: CASSFRTGEEKLFF.

V and J are TRBV4-3 and TRBJ1-2, with D perhaps matching TRBD1 (6 bases). Trimming cost V 4 bases and J 0 bases, with 12 bases left between them. This CDR3 contains 15 residues. CDR1 and CDR2 (germline): LGHNA, YSLEER. As DNA, the CDR3 is TGCGCCAGCAGCCCGACAGGACCTACTAACTATGGCTACACCTTC. It yields the protein CASSPTGPTNYGYTF.

This clonotype appeared a few times. V gene TRBV5-1 combines with J gene TRBJ2-6; D possibly corresponds to TRBD2 (6 bases). The V end lost 4 bases, the J end lost 3 bases, and 11 bases lay between the germline ends. The CDR3 spans 15 residues. The germline gives CDR1 SGHRS, CDR2 YFSETQ. CDR3 in amino acids: CASSLWGGGANVLTF. The CDR3, as DNA: TGCGCCAGCAGCCTTTGGGGAGGTGGGGCCAACGTCCTGACTTTC.

The chain has TRBV28 and TRBJ1-5; tentatively, D is TRBD1 (5 bases). Germline CDR1 reads MDHEN; CDR2 reads SYDVKM. Trimming pared 4 bases from V and 4 bases from J, leaving 11 bases between. This CDR3 region has 14 residues. The CDR3 DNA reads TGTGCCAGCAGTTCGGGGGACCGAAATCAGCCCCAGCATTTT. Amino acid sequence: CASSSGDRNQPQHF. Filled out from reference TRBV28 and TRBJ1-5, the complete variable domain reads DVKVTQSSRYLVKRTGEKVFLECVQDMDHENMFWYRQDPGLGLRLIYFSYDVKMKEKGDIPEGYSVSREKKERFSLILESASTNQTSMYLCASSSGDRNQPQHFGDGTRLSIL.

This clonotype was found a few times. The chain links TRBV7-2 to TRBJ2-5; TRBD2 agrees at 10 bases. Germline lookup yields CDR1 SGHTA and CDR2 FQGNSA. The J segment lost 6 bases and the V segment lost 3 bases, leaving 7 bases of the junction unmatched. This CDR3 contains 15 residues. The CDR3 nucleotides are TGTGCCAGCAGCTTGGAGCGGGGGGGCGTTCAGACCCAGTACTTC. Translated, it gives CASSLERGGVQTQYF.

In its sample, this clonotype was seen a few times. The rearrangement uses TRBV4-3 and TRBJ2-1; tentative D call: TRBD2 (6 bases). Germline values: CDR1 LGHNA, CDR2 YSLEER. The germline V and J ends were trimmed by 8 bases and 2 bases, with 16 bases remaining between them. The CDR3 sequence is 15 residues long. CDR3 coding DNA: TGCGCCAGCGCCGTTGGGAGGACCACCTACAATGAGCAGTTCTTC. As protein: CASAVGRTTYNEQFF.

The chain recombines TRBV7-9 with TRBJ1-1; 8 bases are shared with TRBD1. V was pared by 6 bases and J by 3 bases, with 12 bases of the junction left unmatched. The CDR3 has 16 amino acids. Germline loops: CDR1 SEHNR, CDR2 FQNEAQ (reference sequence). For the CDR3, the DNA is TGTGCCAGCAGTTACCCGACAGGGGTCGGGGACACTGAAGCTTTCTTT. It specifies CASSYPTGVGDTEAFF. Looking up the rest from reference TRBV7-9 and TRBJ1-1 gives the full variable domain: DTGVSQNPRHKITKRGQNVTFRCDPISEHNRLYWYRQTLGQGPEFLTYFQNEAQLEKSRLLSDRFSAERPKGSFSTLEIQRTEQGDSAMYLCASSYPTGVGDTEAFFGQGTRLTVV.

This chain joins TRBV6-5 and TRBJ2-3; D might be TRBD1 (5 bases). Germline V gene data show CDR1 as MNHEY and CDR2 as SVGAGI. V lost 2 bases, J lost 10 bases, and 7 bases lay in between. There are 11 residues in the CDR3. CDR3 in DNA: TGTGCCAGCAGTTACCTAGGGGCGCAGTATTTT. Translation: CASSYLGAQYF.

This clonotype was observed many times. Germline and junction disagree at one end, which may indicate a read error. The chain combines TRBV7-7 with TRBJ2-5; TRBD2 matches at 8 bases. The germline V gene encodes CDR1 SSHAT and CDR2 FNYEAQ (reference sequence). The CDR3 extends over 14 amino acids. In DNA, the CDR3 is TGTGCTAGCAGGGCCAGCGGGAGCCAAGAGACCCAGTACTTC. Translation gives CASRASGSQETQYF.

The CDR3 DNA sequence: TGCGCCAGCAGCCAATCTCTCCCAGATACGCAGTATTTT. Protein: CASSQSLPDTQYF. The chain recombines TRBV4-3 with TRBJ2-3; D ambiguous. Trimming pared 2 bases from V and 4 bases from J, leaving 7 bases between. This CDR3 is 13 amino acids long. Germline-derived CDR1 and CDR2 are LGHNA and YSLEER.

This chain links TRBV12-3 or TRBV12-4 with TRBJ1-4, with D possibly matching TRBD1 (6 bases). This CDR3 is 13 amino acids long. With 8 bases removed from V and 7 bases from J, the gap between germline ends came to 14 bases. Here the CDR3 reads CASFRGRGEKLFF. CDR3 bases: TGTGCCAGCTTCCGGGGGCGCGGTGAAAAACTGTTTTTT.

The rearrangement links TRBV13 to TRBJ1-2; tentative D call: TRBD1 (6 bases). This CDR3 is built from 14 residues. Trimming took 7 bases from V and 4 from J, leaving 16 bases between them. The germline gives CDR1 PRHDT, CDR2 FYEKMQ (reference sequence). CDR3 in amino acids: CASTQGSSPYGYTF. Written as DNA, the CDR3 is TGTGCCAGCACCCAGGGGTCCAGCCCCTATGGCTACACCTTC.

The V gene is TRBV7-9, the J gene TRBJ2-4; D call uncertain. TRBJ2-7 matches the DNA end more closely, so the J call is doubtful. The length of the CDR3 is 13 residues. Germline V gene data show CDR1 as SEHNR and CDR2 as FQNEAQ (reference sequence). The CDR3 sequence is CASSPEAPYEQYF. The CDR3 nucleotides read TGTGCCAGCAGCCCAGAGGCCCCCTACGAGCAGTACTTC.

The chain has TRBV7-2 and TRBJ2-5; TRBD2 agrees at 8 bases. After removal of 5 bases from V and 5 bases from J, the junction contained 10 bases not matched to a gene. This CDR3 spans 15 amino acids. The germline CDR1 and CDR2 sequences are SGHTA and FQGNSA. CDR3 coding DNA: TGTGCCAGCAGCCCCTCTCGGGGGGGCCCGGAGACCCAGTACTTC. Protein: CASSPSRGGPETQYF.

As regards this clonotype: A read error is possible here, since a much larger clone lies one base away. The chain uses TRBV5-5 and TRBJ2-4, with 7 bases lining up with TRBD2. The J call could be wrong; TRBJ2-7 is a better fit for the DNA end. Germline-derived CDR1 and CDR2 are SGHKS and YYEKEE (reference sequence). The CDR3 has 13 residues. The CDR3 nucleotides read TGTGCCAGCAGCTTCGGGAGGTTCGACGAGCAGTACTTC. Protein sequence: CASSFGRFDEQYF.

This clonotype was seen many times. V gene TRBV6-5 combines with J gene TRBJ2-7; possible D gene TRBD1, 5 bases. V lost 5 bases to trimming and J lost 3 bases, with 17 bases between them. The CDR3 runs 15 residues. Germline loops: CDR1 MNHEY, CDR2 SVGAGI. The CDR3 bases are TGTGCCAGCAGTCCCCTACCCAGGGCGGACTACGAGCAGTACTTC. It translates to CASSPLPRADYEQYF.

This clonotype was detected only a few times. This chain links TRBV7-9 with TRBJ1-2, with D hard to call. V gave up 5 bases and J gave up 1 base, with 5 bases separating them. Germline V gene sequence: CDR1 SEHNR, CDR2 FQNEAQ (reference sequence). This CDR3 is built from 12 residues. The CDR3 spells CASSHLNYGYTF. CDR3 nucleotides: TGTGCCAGCAGCCACCTTAACTATGGCTACACCTTC.

In this sample, this clonotype turned up many times. The genes are TRBV5-1 and TRBJ2-7, with TRBD1 identical over 11 bases. Looked up from germline, CDR1 is SGHRS and CDR2 is YFSETQ. The CDR3 is 15 residues long. The V segment lost 3 bases and the J segment 5 bases; nucleotides outside the gene matches: 7. The CDR3, as DNA: TGCGCCAGCAGCTCGACCGGACAGGGGGCCCACGAGCAGTACTTC. Translation gives CASSSTGQGAHEQYF.

V gene TRBV28 combines with J gene TRBJ1-2; D not certain. V dropped 3 bases and J dropped 2 bases, with 10 bases sitting between them. Per the germline V gene, CDR1 is MDHEN and CDR2 is SYDVKM. The CDR3 extends over 14 amino acids. The CDR3: CASSLGIGNYGYTF. The CDR3 bases are TGTGCCAGCAGTTTGGGGATAGGGAACTATGGCTACACCTTC.

The rearrangement links TRBV5-1 to TRBJ1-1; D remains unclear. CDR1 SGHRS and CDR2 YFSETQ come from the germline V gene. The V and J ends lost 4 bases and 4 bases respectively, with 14 bases between them. The CDR3 is made up of 14 amino acids. CDR3 amino acids: CASSPGAGSTEAFF. In DNA form, the CDR3 reads TGCGCCAGCAGCCCTGGTGCGGGAAGCACTGAAGCTTTCTTT.

J is TRBJ1-3 and V is TRBV13; D might be TRBD1 (5 bases). This CDR3 is 14 amino acids long. Germline lookup yields CDR1 PRHDT and CDR2 FYEKMQ (reference sequence). V lost 3 bases and J 4 bases, leaving 10 bases between the germline ends. CDR3 nucleotide sequence: TGTGCCAGCAGCTTTCAGGGTACCGGAAACACCATATATTTT. It is translated as CASSFQGTGNTIYF.

There are a few counts of this clonotype. The junction departs from the called germline gene at one end, perhaps through a read error. This sequence joins TRBV3-1 and TRBJ2-7; TRBD1 aligns across 8 bases. The CDR3 sequence is 16 residues long. CDR1 and CDR2 (germline): LGHDT, YNNKEL (reference sequence). CDR3 sequence reads: CASSQDRGTGSHEQYF. CDR3 nucleotide sequence: TGTGCCAGCAGCCAAGATAGAGGGACAGGCTCCCACGAGCAGTACTTC.

The chain uses TRBV12-3 or TRBV12-4 and TRBJ1-2, with D perhaps TRBD1 (6 bases). This CDR3 is built from 16 residues. The V end lost 6 bases, the J end lost 8 bases, and 25 bases lay between the germline ends. The CDR3 here is CASSLNSGRGGNGYTF. Here the CDR3 DNA reads TGTGCCAGCAGCCTAAATTCGGGGAGAGGGGGTAACGGCTACACCTTC.

A few counts support this clonotype. This chain joins TRBV5-1 and TRBJ2-1; 11 nucleotides match TRBD2. Germline CDR1 reads SGHRS; CDR2 reads YFSETQ. The length of the CDR3 is 17 residues. With 4 bases clipped from V and 4 bases from J, the junction kept 10 bases outside the gene matches. CDR3 in DNA: TGCGCCAGCAGCCCGGACGGGGGGACTAGCGGTTACAATGAGCAGTTCTTC. Protein sequence: CASSPDGGTSGYNEQFF. Filled out from reference TRBV5-1 and TRBJ2-1, the complete variable domain reads KAGVTQTPRYLIKTRGQQVTLSCSPISGHRSVSWYQQTPGQGLQFLFEYFSETQRNKGNFPGRFSGRQFSNSRSEMNVSTLELGDSALYLCASSPDGGTSGYNEQFFGPGTRLTVL.

The V and J genes are TRBV4-1 and TRBJ2-7; 7 bases are a match to TRBD1. The CDR3 runs 15 residues. Germline-derived CDR1 and CDR2 are MGHRA and YSYEKL. J gave up 6 bases and V 1 base, and 9 bases lay outside the gene matches. CDR3 protein: CASSQVGGGFSEQYF. CDR3 DNA: TGCGCCAGCAGCCAAGTAGGGGGCGGTTTCTCCGAGCAGTACTTC.

The chain employs TRBV7-6 and TRBJ1-5; D might be TRBD1 (5 bases). V was pared by 1 base and J by 7 bases, with 14 bases between. From germline, CDR1 is SGHVS and CDR2 FNYEAQ. The CDR3 sequence is 15 residues long. CDR3 sequence reads: CASSLEGRSGQPQHF. CDR3 nucleotides: TGTGCCAGCAGCTTAGAGGGACGTTCGGGGCAGCCCCAGCATTTT.

This clonotype was recorded many times. The gene calls are TRBV10-3 and TRBJ2-7; 8 nucleotides align to TRBD1. CDR3 length equals 15 residues. V was clipped by 4 bases and J by 5 bases; unmatched bases: 10. Germline V CDR1 and CDR2: ENHRY, SYGVKD. The DNA of the CDR3 is TGTGCCATCAGTGTCGGGACAGGTCCATCTCACGAGCAGTACTTC. Its protein product is CAISVGTGPSHEQYF.

This clonotype has a count of ten or more. The J gene is TRBJ2-7, the V gene TRBV5-5; 9 nucleotides align to TRBD2. The CDR3 is made up of 14 amino acids. Unmatched junction bases numbered 4, after V lost 4 bases and J lost 2 bases. Germline loops: CDR1 SGHKS, CDR2 YYEKEE (reference sequence). The CDR3 spells CASSRLAEAYEQYF. Written as DNA, the CDR3 is TGTGCCAGCAGCCGACTAGCGGAAGCCTACGAGCAGTACTTC.

The chain carries TRBV7-3 and TRBJ1-5; D is undetermined. The V gene lost 4 bases and the J gene lost 4 bases, with 8 bases spanning the gap. CDR1 is SGHTA, CDR2 FQGTGA, per germline. The CDR3 has 13 amino acids. The CDR3 here is CASSYSINQPQHF. The CDR3 nucleotides are TGTGCCAGCAGCTACAGCATTAATCAGCCCCAGCATTTT.

This clonotype was observed a few times. One base away lies a much larger clone, so this may be a sequencing read error. The chain uses TRBV7-3 and TRBJ2-1; D is possibly TRBD1 (6 bases). The CDR3 sequence is 13 residues long. In germline, CDR1 is SGHTA, CDR2 FQGTGA. CDR3 nucleotides: TGTGCCGGCAGCCGACAGGTTTCCAATGAGCAGTTCTTC. Amino acid sequence: CAGSRQVSNEQFF. Supplemented by reference TRBV7-3 and TRBJ2-1, the full variable domain reads GAGVSQTPSNKVTEKGKYVELRCDPISGHTALYWYRQSLGQGPEFLIYFQGTGAADDSGLPNDRFFAVRPEGSVSTLKIQRTERGDSAVYLCAGSRQVSNEQFFGPGTRLTVL.